This T cell receptor (beta chain) comes out of a study of CD8 T cells in Susac syndrome. V dropped 5 bases and J dropped 4 bases, with 21 bases sitting between them. The CDR3 has 16 amino acids. Germline CDR1 reads DFQATT; CDR2 reads SNEGSKA (reference sequence). Through negative isolation, CD4+ and CD8+ T cells were obtained, while TEMRA cells were enriched using FACS. Reverse transcription of roughly 0.5 to 1 ug RNA used random hexamers. It was immunoSEQ multiplex PCR that amplified TCR beta CDR3 across 54 Vbeta and 13 Jbeta. TCRdb reanalysed the immunoSEQ multiplex PCR reads using MiXCR and keeps one entry per CDR3 protein. The repertoire consists of about 130,000 distinct CDR3 sequences, with over 85% occurring once and the leading ten covering roughly 0.32%.

The chain carries TRBV20-1 and TRBJ1-3, with a possible D match to TRBD1 (5 bases). The sequenced sample consisted of CD8+ T cells from PBMCs. This sequence was found in a human donor with multiple sclerosis. The DNA for the CDR3 is TGCAGTGCTGAGCCCTGGGCAGACAGTCAAGGAAACACCATATATTTT. It specifies CSAEPWADSQGNTIYF.